Presented here are 28 T cell receptor beta chains from one specimen sequenced in a study of blood T cells in healthy people across ages. The second PCR ran roughly 6 to 12 cycles with a sample-barcoded 5' primer and J-beta primers. TCRdb itself ran the 5' RACE reads through MiXCR, one entry per CDR3 protein. The sample yields around 1.5 million distinct CDR3 sequences, 59% seen once. What was sequenced was blood. These receptor sequences come from a man between 18 and 35 years old in good health.

The chain is built from TRBV6-1 and TRBJ2-1, with a weak D call TRBD1 (6 bases). Germline CDR1 and CDR2: MNHNS and SASEGT. V lost 10 bases and J lost 0, with 13 bases in between. The CDR3 has 14 residues. This CDR3 is CAIHWDTSYNEQFF. DNA for the CDR3: TGTGCCATACATTGGGACACCTCCTACAATGAGCAGTTCTTC.

The genes are TRBV29-1 and TRBJ2-2; D gene unclear. The V end was cut by 4 bases, the J end by 3 bases, with 9 bases between. Germline V lookup: CDR1 SQVTM, CDR2 ANQGSEA. The CDR3 totals 13 residues. The CDR3 reads CSVVISDTGELFF. The CDR3 DNA sequence: TGCAGCGTTGTAATCAGCGACACCGGGGAGCTGTTTTTT.

The CDR3 sequence: CASSDTVTEAFF. Written as DNA, the CDR3 is TGTGCCAGCAGCGATACAGTGACTGAAGCTTTCTTT. The chain is built from TRBV28 and TRBJ1-1; no clear D. The germline CDR1 and CDR2 sequences are MDHEN and SYDVKM. This CDR3 is 12 amino acids long. V gave up 6 bases and J gave up 5 bases, with 10 bases separating them.

The chain uses TRBV9 and TRBJ2-3; 8 positions agree with TRBD2. The CDR3 contains 16 residues. From germline, CDR1 is SGDLS and CDR2 YYNGEE. Trimming at V came to 4 bases and at J to 5 bases, leaving 12 bases not matched to a gene. The CDR3 bases are TGTGCCAGCAGCCCTCGGGGGGGCCGAGGGGAAGATACGCAGTATTTT. Amino acids: CASSPRGGRGEDTQYF.

The chain carries TRBV5-1 and TRBJ2-5; the match to TRBD1 covers 8 bases. Looked up from germline, CDR1 is SGHRS and CDR2 is YFSETQ. This CDR3 is built from 16 residues. J was trimmed by 4 bases and V by 0 bases; bases with no gene match: 8. CDR3 sequence: CASSLAQGALGETQYF. The CDR3 nucleotides are TGCGCCAGCAGCTTGGCGCAGGGGGCCCTCGGAGAGACCCAGTACTTC.

This chain uses TRBV29-1 with TRBJ2-1; tentatively, D is TRBD1 or TRBD2 (6 bases each). V was cut by 7 bases and J by 3 bases, with 19 bases left in between. Per germline, CDR1 SQVTM and CDR2 ANQGSEA. This CDR3 comprises 15 residues. The CDR3 coding sequence is TGCAGCGAGGCGGACTACAGGGTTAGCTACAATGAGCAGTTCTTC. It codes for CSEADYRVSYNEQFF.

The V call is TRBV12-3 or TRBV12-4, the J call TRBJ2-1; D gene unclear. The CDR3 spans 11 residues. Trimming stripped 3 bases from V and 13 bases from J, with 10 bases between. The chain's CDR3 is CASSFGQTQFF. The CDR3 DNA sequence: TGTGCCAGCAGTTTTGGTCAGACCCAGTTCTTC.

This clonotype was counted between two and nine times. The rearrangement joins TRBV4-3 to TRBJ1-4; no clear D gene. CDR3 length equals 14 residues. The V gene lost 5 bases and the J gene lost 4 bases, with 11 bases spanning the gap. Per germline, CDR1 LGHNA and CDR2 YSLEER. CDR3 region: CASSTHRNNEKLFF. The CDR3 DNA follows: TGCGCCAGCAGCACACACCGCAATAATGAAAAACTGTTTTTT.

The chain employs TRBV20-1 and TRBJ2-7; D tentatively fits TRBD1 or TRBD2 (6 bases each). This CDR3 has 15 residues. With 0 bases removed from V and 5 bases from J, the gap between germline ends came to 17 bases. CDR1 is DFQATT and CDR2 is SNEGSKA in the germline V gene (reference sequence). The DNA for the CDR3 is TGCAGTGCTAGAGATTCGGGGGCGATTCGCCACGAGCAGTACTTC. Residues: CSARDSGAIRHEQYF.

CDR3 sequence: CASSLFPEAETQYF. CDR3 bases: TGTGCCAGCAGCTTGTTTCCGGAAGCGGAGACCCAGTACTTC. V is TRBV7-2 and J is TRBJ2-5; D is unresolved. The CDR3 is 14 residues long. The V end was cut by 3 bases, the J end by 5 bases, with 13 bases between. The germline CDR1 and CDR2 sequences are SGHTA and FQGNSA.

The rearrangement joins TRBV12-3 or TRBV12-4 to TRBJ2-1; possible D gene TRBD2, 6 bases. V was cut by 3 bases and J by 4 bases, with 10 bases left in between. The CDR3 consists of 14 residues. The CDR3 DNA follows: TGTGCCAGCAGTTTTACGGACTATTACAATGAGCAGTTCTTC. It codes for CASSFTDYYNEQFF.

The J gene is TRBJ1-4, the V gene TRBV29-1; D not resolved. V gave up 2 bases and J gave up 6 bases, with 13 bases separating them. The germline CDR1 and CDR2 sequences are SQVTM and ANQGSEA. The CDR3 is 14 residues long. Written as DNA, the CDR3 is TGCAGCGTTGAATTACCAACTGGGGATGAAAAACTGTTTTTT. This codes for CSVELPTGDEKLFF.

This chain links TRBV5-1 with TRBJ2-1, with D possibly called TRBD1 or TRBD2 (5 bases each). Germline loops: CDR1 SGHRS, CDR2 YFSETQ. V lost 0 bases to trimming and J lost 6 bases, with 10 bases between them. This CDR3 is 14 amino acids long. In DNA form, the CDR3 reads TGCGCCAGCAGCTTGGGGGACGCTGTCAATGAGCAGTTCTTC. Translation gives CASSLGDAVNEQFF.

This clonotype was seen more than once but under ten times. The chain recombines TRBV4-1 with TRBJ1-2, with no clear D. The CDR3 covers 13 residues. V lost 1 base to trimming and J lost 4 bases, with 7 bases between them. Germline V gives CDR1 MGHRA, CDR2 YSYEKL. As DNA, the CDR3 is TGCGCCAGCAGCCAAGTTGCCCCCTATGGCTACACCTTC. Translated, it gives CASSQVAPYGYTF.

A few counts support this clonotype. The genes are TRBV11-2 and TRBJ2-7; 7 bases are shared with TRBD2. This CDR3 spans 14 amino acids. CDR1 is SGHAT, CDR2 FQNNGV, per germline. The V and J ends lost 9 bases and 2 bases, in that order; junction bases with no gene match: 10. CDR3 region: CASVGGGAPYEQYF. The DNA for the CDR3 is TGTGCCAGTGTGGGGGGAGGGGCCCCCTACGAGCAGTACTTC.

V gene TRBV6-1 combines with J gene TRBJ2-1, with 9 bases that match TRBD2. Germline loops: CDR1 MNHNS, CDR2 SASEGT. This CDR3 has 21 residues. V shed 9 bases and J 6 bases; nucleotides not matched to a gene: 30. DNA of the CDR3: TGTGCCAGGATTGTAGACACCGGGGTAGTTGCGGGGGGGCCATGTTGCAATGAGCAGTTCTTC. Translating gives CARIVDTGVVAGGPCCNEQFF.

Of note for this clonotype: Its ends do not fully match the called genes, so a read error is possible. The CDR3 bases are TGTGCCAGCACTTTACAGGGGGTCTCAGGGAATGAGCAGTTCTTC. Its protein is CASTLQGVSGNEQFF. The gene calls are TRBV28 and TRBJ2-1, with 8 nucleotides matching TRBD1. The CDR3 totals 15 residues. Looked up from germline, CDR1 is MDHEN and CDR2 is SYDVKM.

The chain carries TRBV6-5 and TRBJ1-1; TRBD1 aligns across 7 bases. Germline values: CDR1 MNHEY, CDR2 SVGAGI. The CDR3 is 12 residues long. V was clipped by 10 bases and J by 4 bases; unmatched bases: 6. CDR3 amino acids: CATTGWGTEAFF. The CDR3 DNA reads as TGTGCCACGACAGGGTGGGGCACTGAAGCTTTCTTT.

The chain uses TRBV27 and TRBJ1-1, with D perhaps TRBD1 (5 bases). The CDR3 has 16 amino acids. V was trimmed by 6 bases and J by 1 base, leaving 18 bases between them. Per germline, CDR1 MNHEY and CDR2 SMNVEV (reference sequence). DNA of the CDR3: TGTGCCAGCAGCCCCGGTGGGGGAGGCCAGAACACTGAAGCTTTCTTT. It specifies CASSPGGGGQNTEAFF.

CDR3 protein: CASTSTSGRRWATDTQYF. CDR3 DNA: TGTGCCAGCACCTCAACTAGCGGGAGAAGGTGGGCCACAGATACGCAGTATTTT. V gene TRBV27 combines with J gene TRBJ2-3; 11 positions match TRBD2. The germline CDR1 and CDR2 sequences are MNHEY and SMNVEV (reference sequence). This CDR3 has 18 residues. V was pared by 7 bases and J by 2 bases, with 14 bases of the junction left unmatched.

V gene TRBV4-3 combines with J gene TRBJ2-5, with D possibly being TRBD2 (7 bases). Per the germline V gene, CDR1 is LGHNA and CDR2 is YSLEER. V lost 0 bases to trimming and J lost 7 bases, with 18 bases between them. CDR3 length: 16 residues. DNA of the CDR3: TGCGCCAGCAGCCAAGATTCGGGGGGCTTCAAAGGGACCCAGTACTTC. Translating gives CASSQDSGGFKGTQYF.

This clonotype was seen more than once but under ten times. Written as DNA, the CDR3 is TGCGCCAGCAGCCAAGAGAGGGACCCCCGCCTTATGAACAATGAGCAGTTCTTC. It translates to CASSQERDPRLMNNEQFF. J is TRBJ2-1 and V is TRBV4-3, with D perhaps given as TRBD1 or TRBD2 (5 bases each). CDR3 size: 18 residues. Germline values: CDR1 LGHNA, CDR2 YSLEER. The ends were cut back, 0 bases at V and 5 bases at J, with 20 bases in the middle.

This chain connects TRBV10-3 to TRBJ2-6; D unresolved. Germline V CDR1 and CDR2: ENHRY, SYGVKD. Trimming left V 6 bases short and J 0 bases short, with 3 bases between. CDR3 length: 13 residues. CDR3 sequence (DNA): TGTGCCATCAGGTTCTCTGGGGCCAACGTCCTGACTTTC. Its translation is CAIRFSGANVLTF.

The chain uses TRBV7-2 and TRBJ2-4, with D perhaps matching TRBD2 (6 bases). With the DNA end fitting TRBJ2-5 better, the J assignment may be wrong. CDR1 SGHTA and CDR2 FQGNSA come from the germline V gene. The CDR3 runs to 15 residues. This chain's CDR3 is CASSLEGVGGETQYF. In DNA, the CDR3 is TGTGCCAGCAGCTTAGAAGGGGTTGGGGGGGAGACCCAGTACTTC.

This clonotype occurred a few times. The rearrangement links TRBV4-1 to TRBJ2-7, with 8 bases that match TRBD1. Germline V gene sequence: CDR1 MGHRA, CDR2 YSYEKL. Losses at the gene ends were 0 bases for V and 2 bases for J; bases not matched to a gene: 3. The CDR3 runs to 15 residues. DNA for the CDR3: TGCGCCAGCAGCCAAGAATCGGGACAGGCCTACGAGCAGTACTTC. This encodes CASSQESGQAYEQYF.

To note about this clonotype: A junction end diverges from the germline sequence, so it may reflect a read error. The gene calls are TRBV25-1 and TRBJ2-1; no definite D call. This CDR3 contains 13 residues. CDR1 MGHDK and CDR2 SYGVNS come from the germline V gene. The CDR3 loop reads CATSEQTHNEQFF. The CDR3 DNA sequence: TGTGCCACCAGTGAGCAGACCCACAATGAGCAGTTCTTC.

The chain's CDR3 is CASSLGGGVTNYGYTF. The DNA of the CDR3 is TGTGCCAGCAGCTTAGGGGGGGGAGTGACTAACTATGGCTACACCTTC. The chain is built from TRBV13 and TRBJ1-2; tentatively, D is TRBD1 (5 bases). CDR3 size: 16 residues. The ends were cut back, 0 bases at V and 0 bases at J, with 11 bases in the middle. From germline, CDR1 is PRHDT and CDR2 FYEKMQ (reference sequence).

This chain joins TRBV10-2 and TRBJ2-7; unclear D gene. V lost 0 bases and J lost 1, with 7 bases in between. The CDR3 loop spans 14 amino acids. The V gene's germline CDR1 is WSHSY and CDR2 SAAADI. CDR3 residues: CASSESLISYEQYF. CDR3 nucleotide sequence: TGCGCCAGCAGTGAGTCCTTAATTTCCTACGAGCAGTACTTC.